The 24 T cell receptor beta chains in this list originate from one sample, sequenced in a study of shared clonotypes between healthy human individuals. Profiled with immunoSEQ multiplex PCR; TCRdb holds only in-frame clones, not every one. Of more than 2 million clones listed, approximately 96% are singletons. The sequenced sample consisted of naive CD4+ T cells sorted from blood. The subset is: CD45RA+ positively selected. These receptors were obtained from a man aged 18 to 29 in good health.

This sequence joins TRBV30 and TRBJ2-3, with 12 bases fitting TRBD2. Germline V gives CDR1 GTSNPN, CDR2 SVGIG (reference sequence). The CDR3 extends over 15 amino acids. J lost 7 bases, V lost 2 bases, and 7 bases had no gene match. In DNA form, the CDR3 reads TGTGCCTGGAGTCTACTAGCGGGGGGATACCATACGCAGTATTTT. Translation gives CAWSLLAGGYHTQYF.

This clone showed up just once. V gene TRBV18 combines with J gene TRBJ1-1; no reliable D call. The CDR3 loop spans 13 amino acids. Trimming cost V 3 bases and J 3 bases, with 8 bases left between them. Germline V gives CDR1 KGHSH, CDR2 LQKENI. The DNA of the CDR3 is TGTGCCAGCTCACCGGAGATGGACACTGAAGCTTTCTTT. Translated: CASSPEMDTEAFF.

The DNA of the CDR3 is TGTGCCAGCAGCTTCGCGGTTGGGTACACCGGGGAGCTGTTTTTT. It yields the protein CASSFAVGYTGELFF. The chain couples TRBV5-6 to TRBJ2-2, with D hard to call. Looked up from germline, CDR1 is SGHDT and CDR2 is YYEEEE. This CDR3 comprises 15 residues. The V and J ends lost 2 bases and 3 bases respectively, with 11 bases between them.

This clone was seen more than once but under ten times. The chain carries TRBV29-1 and TRBJ1-1; 8 nucleotides line up with TRBD1. The CDR3 extends over 13 amino acids. V lost 6 bases to trimming and J lost 5 bases; unmatched junction nucleotides: 8. CDR1 and CDR2 from the germline V gene are SQVTM and ANQGSEA. This CDR3 is CSVLTGDKTEAFF. The DNA of the CDR3 is TGCAGCGTACTGACAGGGGATAAGACTGAAGCTTTCTTT.

The chain carries TRBV6-1 and TRBJ1-2; TRBD1 might be the D (6 bases). The germline V gene encodes CDR1 MNHNS and CDR2 SASEGT. The CDR3 is 14 amino acids. V lost 3 bases to trimming and J lost 7 bases, with 15 bases between them. This CDR3 is CASSDNRVGSGYTF. The CDR3 DNA reads as TGTGCCAGCAGTGACAACAGGGTGGGGAGTGGCTACACCTTC.

The chain links TRBV5-1 to TRBJ2-5; a possible D gene is TRBD1 (6 bases). Looked up from germline, CDR1 is SGHRS and CDR2 is YFSETQ. This CDR3 has 15 amino acids. V lost 4 bases to trimming and J lost 2 bases, with 15 bases between them. The CDR3 bases are TGCGCCAGCAGCCAAAATTTCGGACAGCAAGAGACCCAGTACTTC. Translation gives CASSQNFGQQETQYF.

To note about this clone: This CDR3 is also generated by other DNA sequences in the sample. The chain couples TRBV5-1 to TRBJ1-3, with D possibly TRBD1 on 5 matching bases. This CDR3 has 15 residues. V was clipped by 0 bases and J by 0 bases, with 7 bases between them. CDR1 SGHRS and CDR2 YFSETQ come from the germline V gene. The CDR3 DNA follows: TGCGCCAGCAGCTTGGAAGGGACCTCTGGAAACACCATATATTTT. Its translation: CASSLEGTSGNTIYF.

The V and J genes are TRBV11-2 and TRBJ1-4; D is unclear. CDR1 is SGHAT and CDR2 is FQNNGV in the germline V gene. This CDR3 region has 14 residues. Trimming cost V 2 bases and J 3 bases, with 7 bases left between them. CDR3 DNA sequence: TGTGCCAGCAGCTTAACTGTGGCTAATGAAAAACTGTTTTTT. Translated: CASSLTVANEKLFF.

The rearrangement joins TRBV12-5 to TRBJ1-1; perhaps TRBD1 as D (5 bases). The CDR3 covers 13 residues. V was trimmed by 5 bases and J by 0 bases, leaving 7 bases between them. Germline values: CDR1 LGHNT, CDR2 FRNRAP. In DNA, the CDR3 is TGTGCTAGTGGTAAAGGGGTGAACACTGAAGCTTTCTTT. Protein product: CASGKGVNTEAFF.

CDR3 region: CASSRGRGQGVTNTGELFF. DNA for the CDR3: TGCGCCAGCAGTAGGGGTCGGGGGCAGGGAGTAACGAACACCGGGGAGCTGTTTTTT. The V call is TRBV10-2, the J call TRBJ2-2; D assignment may be TRBD1 or TRBD2 (6 bases each). V lost 5 bases and J 0 bases, leaving 22 bases between the germline ends. Germline lookup yields CDR1 WSHSY and CDR2 SAAADI. This CDR3 is built from 19 residues.

The CDR3 nucleotides read TGCGCCAGCACCCCAGACAGGGCGGACGAGCAGTACTTC. Its translation: CASTPDRADEQYF. The chain employs TRBV5-1 and TRBJ2-7, with 7 bases identical to TRBD1. V dropped 6 bases and J dropped 5; count of bases not matched to a gene: 8. Germline loops: CDR1 SGHRS, CDR2 YFSETQ. CDR3 length equals 13 residues.

The CDR3 coding sequence is TGTGCCAGCAGAAACAGGGGTTTTCACGAGCAGTACTTC. It codes for CASRNRGFHEQYF. V gene TRBV6-1 combines with J gene TRBJ2-7; TRBD1 matches 7 bases. Germline V lookup: CDR1 MNHNS, CDR2 SASEGT. V lost 6 bases and J lost 5; bases outside the gene matches: 7. The CDR3 is 13 residues long.

J is TRBJ2-5 and V is TRBV21-1; the table assigns TRBD2, which was not confirmed against the DNA. TRBV21-1 is a recognized pseudogene. CDR3 length: 16 residues. CDR3 amino acids: CASSPLRLAAQETQYF. The CDR3 DNA reads as TGTGCCAGCAGTCCCCTTCGGCTAGCGGCACAAGAGACCCAGTACTTC.

Details on this clone: In the same sample, other DNA sequences code for this CDR3. V and J are TRBV30 and TRBJ1-5, with D hard to call. Germline V gene lookup returns CDR1 GTSNPN and CDR2 SVGIG (reference sequence). The germline V and J ends were trimmed by 0 bases and 3 bases, with 9 bases remaining between them. The CDR3 runs 14 residues. CDR3 protein: CAWSVGPLNQPQHF. Written as DNA, the CDR3 is TGTGCCTGGAGTGTCGGCCCTCTCAATCAGCCCCAGCATTTT.

The chain couples TRBV6-6 to TRBJ2-2; D gene ambiguous. Germline-derived CDR1 and CDR2 are MNHNY and SVGAGI (reference sequence). This CDR3 spans 13 amino acids. The V and J ends lost 6 bases and 0 bases respectively, with 5 bases between them. The CDR3 loop reads CASRQANTGELFF. The CDR3 nucleotides are TGTGCCAGCAGGCAGGCGAACACCGGGGAGCTGTTTTTT.

The genes are TRBV5-1 and TRBJ1-2; TRBD1 matches at 9 bases. With 9 bases clipped from V and 6 bases from J, the junction kept 3 bases outside the gene matches. CDR1 and CDR2 from the germline V gene are SGHRS and YFSETQ. The CDR3 has 11 amino acids. The CDR3: CAKGQGNGYTF. The CDR3 nucleotides read TGCGCCAAAGGACAGGGGAATGGCTACACCTTC.

With regard to this clone: A junction boundary mismatches the germline segment, possibly from a read error. V and J are TRBV18 and TRBJ1-1, with 8 bases lining up with TRBD1. Germline V gene sequence: CDR1 KGHSH, CDR2 LQKENI. This CDR3 is built from 18 residues. In DNA, the CDR3 is TGTGCCAGCGCACCCCAACGTCCCGGGACAGGTGGGGGGACTGAAGCTTTCTTT. Amino acid sequence: CASAPQRPGTGGGTEAFF.

A single count supports this clone. The genes are TRBV9 and TRBJ2-1; D remains unclear. Trimming took 2 bases from V and 6 from J, leaving 12 bases between them. The CDR3 is made up of 14 amino acids. Germline V gene lookup returns CDR1 SGDLS and CDR2 YYNGEE. The CDR3 reads CASSVQSLGNEQFF. CDR3 nucleotide sequence: TGTGCCAGCAGCGTGCAGAGTCTGGGCAATGAGCAGTTCTTC.

This chain links TRBV11-3 with TRBJ1-5; D gene unclear. CDR3 length: 18 residues. Deletions cut 1 base from V and 0 bases from J, with 16 bases between. Germline-derived CDR1 and CDR2 are SGHNT and YENEEA. The CDR3 reads CASSLVKIWAYSNQPQHF. The CDR3 DNA sequence: TGTGCCAGCAGCTTAGTAAAAATATGGGCTTATAGCAATCAGCCCCAGCATTTT.

The chain has TRBV2 and TRBJ2-3; 10 bases are a match to TRBD1. CDR3 length equals 15 residues. Germline CDR1 and CDR2: SNHLY and FYNNEI. V gave up 7 bases and J gave up 2 bases; unmatched junction bases: 6. The CDR3 nucleotides read TGTGCCAGCAAAACGGGACAGGGGATCACAGATACGCAGTATTTT. Translated, it gives CASKTGQGITDTQYF.

The chain links TRBV6-1 to TRBJ2-5; the match to TRBD2 covers 9 bases. J was trimmed by 5 bases and V by 4 bases; bases with no gene match: 2. CDR3 length equals 13 residues. Germline V CDR1 and CDR2: MNHNS, SASEGT. The CDR3 protein is CASSVAGVETQYF. CDR3 DNA sequence: TGTGCCAGCAGTGTAGCGGGGGTGGAGACCCAGTACTTC.

This sequence joins TRBV7-9 and TRBJ1-1, with 8 bases aligning to TRBD1. The J segment lost 3 bases and the V segment lost 4 bases, leaving 4 bases of the junction unmatched. The CDR3 contains 14 residues. CDR1 SEHNR and CDR2 FQNEAQ come from the germline V gene (reference sequence). The DNA for the CDR3 is TGTGCCAGCAGCTCGGACAGGGAATACACTGAAGCTTTCTTT. Residues: CASSSDREYTEAFF.

The chain links TRBV30 to TRBJ2-3, with 13 bases aligning to TRBD2. The CDR3 runs 15 residues. The ends lost 5 bases at V and 6 bases at J; junction bases unmatched: 8. CDR1 is GTSNPN and CDR2 is SVGIG in the germline V gene (reference sequence). This CDR3 reads CAWVPGLAGSDTQYF. The CDR3 DNA reads as TGTGCCTGGGTCCCGGGACTAGCGGGATCTGATACGCAGTATTTT.

The chain joins TRBV5-6 to TRBJ2-7; 12 nucleotides align to TRBD2. V dropped 0 bases and J dropped 9; count of bases not matched to a gene: 4. The germline CDR1 and CDR2 sequences are SGHDT and YYEEEE. The CDR3 length is 14 residues. The CDR3 DNA reads TGTGCCAGCAGCTTGGGACTAGCGGGGGCAGGGCAGTACTTC. This gives the protein CASSLGLAGAGQYF.